This T cell receptor (beta chain) was recorded in a study of T cell responses to AZD1222 COVID-19 vaccine. Study-wide points: Donors were largely white British and mainly female; clonal diversity was possibly underestimated.

In the case of this clone: The antigen is undetermined.

The CDR3 is 15 amino acids. Germline lookup yields CDR1 MNHNY and CDR2 SVGAGI (reference sequence). With V trimmed by 6 bases and J by 8 bases, 9 bases remained unmatched. The data were produced by immunoSEQ multiplex PCR, yet TCRdb's version contains in-frame clones alone and is incomplete. This sample has nearly 35,000 clones, with 70% to 90% found just once. The receptor was derived from an adult who received the AZD1222 COVID-19 vaccine. The V call is TRBV6-6, the J call TRBJ2-4, with 11 bases identical to TRBD1. This specimen consisted of peripheral blood, obtained 28 days after the second AZD1222 dose. CDR3 in DNA: TGTGCCAGCAGGCCGACCCGGGACAGGGGGGACATTCAGTACTTC. It specifies CASRPTRDRGDIQYF.